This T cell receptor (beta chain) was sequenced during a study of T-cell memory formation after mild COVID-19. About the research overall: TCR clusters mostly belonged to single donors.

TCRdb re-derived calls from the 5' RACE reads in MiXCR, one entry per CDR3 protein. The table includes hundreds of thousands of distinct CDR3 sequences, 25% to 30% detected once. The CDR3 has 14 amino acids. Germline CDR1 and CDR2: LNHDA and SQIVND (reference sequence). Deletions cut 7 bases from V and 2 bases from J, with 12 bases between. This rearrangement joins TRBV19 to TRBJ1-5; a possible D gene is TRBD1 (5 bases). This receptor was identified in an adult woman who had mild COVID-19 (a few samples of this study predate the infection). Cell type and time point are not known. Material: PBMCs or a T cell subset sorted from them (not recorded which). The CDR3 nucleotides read TGTGCCAGTAATAGGGGCGGCGGCAATCAGCCCCAGCATTTT. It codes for CASNRGGGNQPQHF.